Listed here is a single T cell receptor beta chain. Its target is not known. The data stem from a study of cytomegalovirus exposure and HLA in healthy donors. Study overall: Prior work identified 117 million unique TCR beta sequences in around 170 million T cells.

Study-level findings and limits: The presence/absence work took it that sequencing depth was about the same across donors. The investigators catalogued some 150 TCR beta chains as cytomegalovirus-associated. A highly shared variant cluster was judged a likely technical artifact.

Per the germline V gene, CDR1 is MNHEY and CDR2 is SVGAGI. Trimming pared 7 bases from V and 6 bases from J, leaving 19 bases between. This CDR3 contains 14 residues. The PCR had 60 Vbeta and 13 Jbeta primers. Here immunoSEQ multiplex PCR was the method, and the copy in TCRdb shows in-frame clones only, minus some. The data contain 120,000 or so clones, more than 55% of them singletons. This rearrangement joins TRBV6-5 to TRBJ2-7; D perhaps matches TRBD1 (6 bases). The sequencing input was PBMCs. The sequence was obtained from a man between 18 and 29 years old in good health and CMV-seronegative. This CDR3 is CASNNLRGAAEQYF. DNA for the CDR3: TGTGCCAGCAATAACCTCAGGGGCGCGGCCGAGCAGTACTTC.